Each of the 28 T cell receptor beta chains below was sequenced from the same sample in a study of beta chain features in type 1 diabetes. Whole-study results and caveats: Moderate but significant shortening of TCRB CDR3s was recorded in all four CD4+ subsets from Type 1 diabetes patients.

These receptors have no known antigen. As every portion of the isolated RNA was reverse transcribed, the sequencing read expressed TCRB transcripts. Repertoires were generated with immunoSEQ multiplex PCR, while TCRdb's copy carries only in-frame clones and drops some. The top ten clones hold over 0.014% of a sample with roughly 340,000 clones, roughly 13% of them seen once. The sequencing input was naive CD4+ T cells from blood. The receptors stem from a woman between 18 and 29 years old with type 1 diabetes.

As for this clone: This sample includes further DNA sequences coding for the same CDR3. The J gene is TRBJ2-2, the V gene TRBV30; D remains unclear. V dropped 0 bases and J dropped 3 bases, with 5 bases sitting between them. Germline V gene data show CDR1 as GTSNPN and CDR2 as SVGIG (reference sequence). The CDR3 consists of 13 residues. For the CDR3, the DNA is TGTGCCTGGAGTGTACGGGACACCGGGGAGCTGTTTTTT. It specifies CAWSVRDTGELFF. Full variable domain (remainder filled in from reference TRBV30 and TRBJ2-2): SQTIHQWPATLVQPVGSPLSLECTVEGTSNPNLYWYRQAAGRGLQLLFYSVGIGQISSEVPQNLSASRPQDRQFILSSKKLLLSDSGFYLCAWSVRDTGELFFGEGSRLTVL.

This clone was recorded a few times. The DNA for the CDR3 is TGTGCCACCAGCAGGAATCGGAACAGTTTGAATCAGCCCCAGCATTTT. Its translation is CATSRNRNSLNQPQHF. V and J are TRBV15 and TRBJ1-5; no clear D. V lost 3 bases and J lost 4, with 16 bases in between. Germline V gene lookup returns CDR1 LNHNV and CDR2 YYDKDF (reference sequence). CDR3 size: 16 residues.

This rearrangement joins TRBV28 to TRBJ2-1; D is unclear. This CDR3 is 14 amino acids long. Trimming left V 3 bases short and J 4 bases short, with 10 bases between. CDR1 and CDR2 (germline): MDHEN, SYDVKM. CDR3 residues: CASSLLGEYNEQFF. The CDR3 bases are TGTGCCAGCAGTTTGTTGGGCGAGTACAATGAGCAGTTCTTC.

This clone has a handful of counts. V gene TRBV7-3 combines with J gene TRBJ2-2, with D hard to call. CDR1 is SGHTA, CDR2 FQGTGA, per germline. V lost 5 bases and J 3 bases, leaving 10 bases between the germline ends. This CDR3 is 14 amino acids long. The CDR3 coding sequence is TGTGCCAGCAGCCAGAATACAGACACCGGGGAGCTGTTTTTT. Translating it yields CASSQNTDTGELFF.

This clone turned up a few times. The chain joins TRBV28 to TRBJ2-7; no firm D call. Trimming took 1 base from V and 6 from J, leaving 7 bases between them. Germline CDR1 MDHEN, CDR2 SYDVKM. This CDR3 is 12 amino acids long. The CDR3 loop is CASSLLWGEQYV. The CDR3 DNA is TGTGCCAGCAGTTTATTGTGGGGCGAGCAGTACGTC.

The chain uses TRBV28 and TRBJ2-1; 8 bases line up with TRBD2. J was trimmed by 8 bases and V by 0 bases; bases with no gene match: 6. The germline V gene has CDR1 MDHEN and CDR2 SYDVKM. The CDR3 contains 15 residues. CDR3 DNA: TGTGCCAGCAGTTTATGGAGCGGGAGACCTGATGAGCAGTTCTTC. The encoded protein is CASSLWSGRPDEQFF.

This clone turned up a few times. The V gene is TRBV7-2, the J gene TRBJ2-2; 12 bases match TRBD2. The V segment lost 1 base and the J segment 6 bases; nucleotides outside the gene matches: 6. The CDR3 covers 17 residues. From germline, CDR1 is SGHTA and CDR2 FQGNSA. CDR3 amino acids: CASSLERLAGVAGELFF. CDR3 in DNA: TGTGCCAGCAGCTTAGAGAGACTAGCGGGAGTGGCCGGGGAGCTGTTTTTT.

This clone has only a few counts. This chain links TRBV14 with TRBJ2-2; D is possibly TRBD2 (5 bases). The CDR3 is 15 amino acids. The ends were cut back, 3 bases at V and 0 bases at J, with 8 bases in the middle. The germline gives CDR1 SGHDN, CDR2 FVKESK. CDR3 bases: TGTGCCAGCAGCCACGGTAGCGCGAACACCGGGGAGCTGTTTTTT. Its translation: CASSHGSANTGELFF.

V and J are TRBV7-2 and TRBJ1-2; weak D call: TRBD1 (5 bases). The V gene's germline CDR1 is SGHTA and CDR2 FQGNSA. This CDR3 spans 17 amino acids. V was pared by 4 bases and J by 5 bases, with 23 bases between. CDR3 amino acids: CASSSRTSTNDRYGYTF. The CDR3 DNA follows: TGTGCCAGCAGCTCCAGGACAAGCACGAATGATCGATATGGCTACACCTTC.

This clone has just a few counts. The rearrangement links TRBV6-1 to TRBJ2-3, with a tentative D call TRBD2 (5 bases). Trimming stripped 8 bases from V and 1 base from J, with 10 bases between. The CDR3 is 13 residues long. Germline lookup yields CDR1 MNHNS and CDR2 SASEGT. DNA of the CDR3: TGTGCCAGCGAGGGCAGGCGCACAGATACGCAGTATTTT. It yields the protein CASEGRRTDTQYF.

The V and J genes are TRBV7-9 and TRBJ2-7, with TRBD1 matching 8 bases. CDR3 size: 14 residues. Per germline, CDR1 SEHNR and CDR2 FQNEAQ (reference sequence). V lost 6 bases and J lost 2; bases outside the gene matches: 6. For the CDR3, the DNA is TGTGCCAGCAGGTGGGGACAGGCGGCCTACGAGCAGTACTTC. It is translated as CASRWGQAAYEQYF.

This chain connects TRBV19 to TRBJ2-5; the D gene is possibly TRBD1 (6 bases). Per germline, CDR1 LNHDA and CDR2 SQIVND (reference sequence). The CDR3 contains 13 residues. V gave up 4 bases and J gave up 2 bases, with 8 bases separating them. CDR3 in amino acids: CASSRGHQETQYF. In DNA, the CDR3 is TGTGCCAGTAGTAGGGGGCATCAAGAGACCCAGTACTTC.

The chain carries TRBV10-3 and TRBJ2-1; maybe TRBD2 (5 bases). The germline CDR1 and CDR2 sequences are ENHRY and SYGVKD. CDR3 length: 16 residues. V lost 5 bases, J lost 4 bases, and 18 bases lay in between. As DNA, the CDR3 is TGTGCCATCAGTCGTATCACGAGCGGAGTTTACAATGAGCAGTTCTTC. Translating it yields CAISRITSGVYNEQFF.

The table lists this clone with a few counts. This chain joins TRBV5-4 and TRBJ2-1; 11 bases fit TRBD2. Trimming removed 0 bases from V and 5 bases from J; junction bases left unmatched: 7. Germline V lookup: CDR1 SGHNT, CDR2 YYREEE (reference sequence). This CDR3 is 17 amino acids long. CDR3 in amino acids: CASSLGRWGLADNEQFF. The CDR3 nucleotides are TGTGCCAGCAGCTTGGGGAGGTGGGGACTAGCGGACAATGAGCAGTTCTTC.

A few counts support this clone. V gene TRBV5-1 combines with J gene TRBJ2-5, with D possibly TRBD2 on 6 matching bases. V was shortened by 4 bases and J by 4 bases, with 11 bases between the two germline ends. CDR1 and CDR2 (germline): SGHRS, YFSETQ. The CDR3 covers 13 residues. The DNA for the CDR3 is TGCGCCAGCAGCCCGGAGGGTGGAGAGACCCAGTACTTC. This encodes CASSPEGGETQYF.

This clone appeared a few times. The chain combines TRBV19 with TRBJ2-1; a weak D match, TRBD2 (5 bases). The CDR3 is 13 amino acids. V lost 6 bases, J lost 2 bases, and 8 bases lay in between. Germline CDR1 and CDR2: LNHDA and SQIVND (reference sequence). The CDR3 is CASRSGAYNEQFF. The DNA of the CDR3 is TGTGCCAGTAGGTCCGGGGCCTACAATGAGCAGTTCTTC.

V is TRBV20-1 and J is TRBJ2-1; D is ambiguous. This CDR3 contains 11 residues. Germline CDR1 DFQATT, CDR2 SNEGSKA (reference sequence). V was pared by 4 bases and J by 10 bases, with 11 bases between. The chain's CDR3 is CSANKRNEQFF. CDR3 nucleotide sequence: TGCAGTGCTAATAAGCGAAACGAGCAGTTCTTC.

This clone came up a few times. The identical CDR3 is also encoded by other nucleotide sequences in the sample. V and J are TRBV20-1 and TRBJ2-7, with D maybe TRBD1 (5 bases). CDR3 length equals 11 residues. V was shortened by 3 bases and J by 6 bases, with 9 bases between the two germline ends. Germline assignment: CDR1 DFQATT and CDR2 SNEGSKA (reference sequence). The CDR3 nucleotides read TGCAGTGCTAGTCAGGGCGGCGAGCAGTACGTC. Protein: CSASQGGEQYV.

This clone was counted between two and nine times. The chain has TRBV6-6 and TRBJ1-4; 10 nucleotides agree with TRBD1. V trimming: 7 bases; J trimming: 5 bases; junction bases outside the gene matches: 4. The CDR3 covers 14 residues. Germline CDR1 is MNHNY and CDR2 is SVGAGI (reference sequence). The CDR3 loop reads CASNDRGLNEKLFF. CDR3 in DNA: TGTGCCAGCAACGACAGGGGGCTGAATGAAAAACTGTTTTTT.

The rearrangement uses TRBV5-1 and TRBJ2-1, with TRBD2 as a possible D gene (6 bases). The V end lost 0 bases, the J end lost 2 bases, and 12 bases lay between the germline ends. The CDR3 spans 16 residues. CDR1 and CDR2 from the germline V gene are SGHRS and YFSETQ. For the CDR3, the DNA is TGCGCCAGCAGCTTGGCGAAGGGAGGCGCCTACAATGAGCAGTTCTTC. This translates into CASSLAKGGAYNEQFF.

This clone showed up just a few times. The chain joins TRBV18 to TRBJ1-5; D is possibly TRBD1 (6 bases). This CDR3 contains 13 residues. Germline V gene lookup returns CDR1 KGHSH and CDR2 LQKENI. Trimming removed 9 bases from V and 1 base from J, with 10 bases in between. DNA of the CDR3: TGTGCCAGTGGGGGCTTAAGCAATCAGCCCCAGCATTTT. It specifies CASGGLSNQPQHF.

This chain joins TRBV6-5 and TRBJ2-1; D uncertain. The germline V and J ends were trimmed by 2 bases and 3 bases, with 11 bases remaining between them. There are 15 residues in the CDR3. In germline, CDR1 is MNHEY, CDR2 SVGAGI. CDR3 sequence reads: CASSYTTANYNEQFF. CDR3 sequence (DNA): TGTGCCAGCAGTTACACTACTGCCAACTACAATGAGCAGTTCTTC.

This clone was found a few times. The chain carries TRBV11-2 and TRBJ2-1, with TRBD2 as a possible D gene (5 bases). Germline V gene sequence: CDR1 SGHAT, CDR2 FQNNGV. The CDR3 has 14 residues. V dropped 5 bases and J dropped 4 bases, with 12 bases sitting between them. In DNA form, the CDR3 reads TGTGCCAGCAGCCAAGGTCGGGATTACAATGAGCAGTTCTTC. Translation gives CASSQGRDYNEQFF.

The chain links TRBV4-2 to TRBJ1-4, with TRBD1 identical over 7 bases. With V trimmed by 0 bases and J by 7 bases, 8 bases remained unmatched. CDR1 and CDR2 from the germline V gene are LGHNA and YNFKEQ. The CDR3 runs 16 residues. CDR3 amino acids: CASSQETQTGTEKLFF. In DNA, the CDR3 is TGTGCCAGCAGCCAAGAAACACAGACAGGGACTGAAAAACTGTTTTTT.

V usage is TRBV28 and J usage is TRBJ2-7; a weak D match, TRBD1 (5 bases). The CDR3 has 15 amino acids. CDR1 is MDHEN and CDR2 is SYDVKM in the germline V gene. The ends were cut back, 0 bases at V and 4 bases at J, with 13 bases in the middle. CDR3 sequence reads: CASSLWDIGRYEQYF. The CDR3 coding sequence is TGTGCCAGCAGTTTATGGGACATAGGGCGGTACGAGCAGTACTTC. The entire variable domain, with the rest obtained from reference TRBV28 and TRBJ2-7, is as follows: DVKVTQSSRYLVKRTGEKVFLECVQDMDHENMFWYRQDPGLGLRLIYFSYDVKMKEKGDIPEGYSVSREKKERFSLILESASTNQTSMYLCASSLWDIGRYEQYFGPGTRLTVT.

V is TRBV18 and J is TRBJ2-5; a weak D match, TRBD2 (6 bases). Trimming took off 3 bases at V and 5 bases at J, with 13 bases between the two ends. From germline, CDR1 is KGHSH and CDR2 LQKENI. The CDR3 consists of 14 residues. CDR3 bases: TGTGCCAGCTCACCCCGGGAGTCCGGGGAGACCCAGTACTTC. Its protein is CASSPRESGETQYF.

The rearrangement uses TRBV19 and TRBJ2-1, with 12 positions matching TRBD2. J gave up 12 bases and V 4 bases, and 10 bases lay outside the gene matches. The CDR3 has 15 amino acids. Germline CDR1 and CDR2: LNHDA and SQIVND (reference sequence). CDR3 coding DNA: TGTGCCAGTAGTAGTTGGACTAGCGGGATAGGCGGGCAGTTCTTC. It is translated as CASSSWTSGIGGQFF.

This clone was recorded a few times. At the DNA level, this CDR3 is encoded by other sequences in the same sample as well. This chain uses TRBV5-1 with TRBJ2-1; D gene uncertain. The germline gives CDR1 SGHRS, CDR2 YFSETQ. Trimming removed 0 bases from V and 1 base from J, with 2 bases in between. This CDR3 comprises 13 residues. The CDR3 nucleotides are TGCGCCAGCAGCTTGGCGTCCTACAATGAGCAGTTCTTC. It codes for CASSLASYNEQFF.